This is a list of T cell receptor beta chains from one sample in a study of blood T cell repertoires in COVID-19. The repertoire was sequenced with immunoSEQ multiplex PCR; TCRdb's copy has only in-frame clones and lacks some. The sample includes about 100,000 clones, about nine tenths seen only once; the top ten take about 5.7%. Specimen: peripheral blood. These receptor sequences come from a woman aged 50 to 60 with COVID-19, enrolled during active disease. Each CDR3 is given with its conserved first and last residue. A D gene is named only where the DNA matches it firmly. Not all rows give a size; the values are once, few, many and, for expanded clones, a class.

V gene	clone size	D gene	J gene	CDR3 protein	CDR3 DNA
TRBV5-5	.	.	TRBJ2-1	CASSPGRVNEQFF	TGTGCCAGCAGCCCCGGGCGGGTCAATGAGCAGTTCTTC
TRBV3-1/TRBV3-2	.	TRBD2	TRBJ2-7	CASSPAGTRVDEQYF	TGTGCCAGCAGCCCCGCCGGGACTAGAGTTGACGAGCAGTACTTC
TRBV19	.	TRBD1	TRBJ2-1	CASSILTGGNEQFF	TGTGCCAGTAGTATACTGACAGGGGGCAATGAGCAGTTCTTC
TRBV28	.	.	TRBJ2-3	CASSSGGGTDTQYF	TGTGCCAGCAGTTCCGGGGGAGGCACAGATACGCAGTATTTT
TRBV11-3	.	TRBD1	TRBJ2-7	CASSESGTGQEQYF	TGTGCCAGCAGCGAATCCGGGACAGGGCAGGAGCAGTACTTC
TRBV9	.	TRBD2	TRBJ2-3	CASSVSGGQGTDTQYF	TGTGCCAGCAGCGTGAGCGGGGGTCAGGGCACAGATACGCAGTATTTT
TRBV7-2	.	TRBD1	TRBJ1-1	CASSLRDRGYFINTEAFF	TGTGCCAGCAGCTTACGGGACAGGGGATATTTCATAAACACTGAAGCTTTCTTT
TRBV7-9	.	.	TRBJ1-2	CASSLAGTGFNGYTF	TGTGCCAGCAGCTTAGCGGGCACAGGGTTTAATGGCTACACCTTC
TRBV18	.	.	TRBJ2-1	CASSPTRDTTSRDEQFF	TGTGCCAGCTCACCTACAAGGGACACTACATCCAGGGATGAGCAGTTCTTC
TRBV6-1	.	.	TRBJ1-1	CASSERVGDTEAFF	TGTGCCAGCAGTGAAAGGGTAGGGGACACTGAAGCTTTCTTT
TRBV15	.	.	TRBJ1-5	CATSWGHGNQPQHF	TGTGCCACCAGCTGGGGACATGGCAATCAGCCCCAGCATTTT
TRBV5-5	.	TRBD2	TRBJ2-4	CASSLAGENIQYF	TGTGCCAGCAGCCTAGCGGGGGAAAACATTCAGTACTTC
TRBV5-4	.	TRBD1	TRBJ1-1	CASSSVTGSEAFF	TGTGCCAGCAGCAGCGTGACAGGGAGTGAAGCTTTCTTT
TRBV13	.	TRBD2	TRBJ2-3	CASSLRAGGPADTQYF	TGTGCCAGCAGCTTACGGGCGGGGGGGCCCGCAGATACGCAGTATTTT
TRBV4-1	.	.	TRBJ2-7	CASSQQVSYEQYF	TGCGCCAGCAGCCAGCAGGTCTCCTACGAGCAGTACTTC
TRBV19	.	.	TRBJ1-3	CASSISQGSGNTIYF	TGTGCCAGTAGTATATCGCAGGGCTCTGGAAACACCATATATTTT
TRBV28	.	TRBD2	TRBJ2-7	CASSLLGTSEEQYF	TGTGCCAGCAGTTTGCTTGGGACTAGCGAAGAGCAGTACTTC
TRBV6-2/TRBV6-3	.	TRBD2	TRBJ2-7	CASSLPRGQASGTYEQYF	TGTGCCAGCAGTCTCCCTCGTGGTCAGGCTAGCGGCACCTACGAGCAGTACTTC
TRBV11-2	few	TRBD2	TRBJ2-7	CASSLWSGGDYEQYF	TGTGCCAGCAGCTTATGGAGCGGGGGGGACTACGAGCAGTACTTC
TRBV9	.	TRBD2	TRBJ2-3	CASSVLAVTDTQYF	TGTGCCAGCAGCGTACTAGCGGTCACAGATACGCAGTATTTT
TRBV5-6	once	.	TRBJ2-1	CASSLAANEQFF	TGTGCCAGCAGCTTGGCCGCGAATGAGCAGTTCTTC
TRBV28	.	.	TRBJ2-7	CASSSLYEQYF	TGTGCCAGCAGTTCCCTGTACGAGCAGTACTTC
TRBV19	.	.	TRBJ2-7	CASKGDPFQEQYF	TGTGCCAGTAAGGGGGATCCTTTTCAGGAGCAGTACTTC
TRBV25-1	.	.	TRBJ1-1	CASTGGPTPDVNTEAFF	TGTGCCAGCACCGGAGGACCGACACCGGACGTGAACACTGAAGCTTTCTTT
TRBV14	.	.	TRBJ2-5	CASSLETGYRLETQYF	TGTGCCAGCAGCTTAGAGACGGGGTACCGCTTAGAGACCCAGTACTTC
TRBV11-3	once	.	TRBJ2-2	CASSPNTGELFF	TGTGCCAGCAGCCCAAACACCGGGGAGCTGTTTTTT
TRBV14	.	TRBD1	TRBJ2-3	CASSQDPRGHRTDTQYF	TGTGCCAGCAGCCAAGACCCCAGGGGGCATAGGACAGATACGCAGTATTTT
TRBV4-1	.	TRBD2	TRBJ2-3	CASSLIPAGNTDTQYF	TGCGCCAGCAGCCTGATTCCAGCGGGGAACACAGATACGCAGTATTTT
TRBV4-3	.	.	TRBJ1-2	CASSQDTGQIYGYTF	TGCGCCAGCAGCCAAGATACCGGACAGATCTATGGCTACACCTTC
TRBV5-8	.	TRBD1	TRBJ2-7	CASSSGWDRVRHEQYF	TGTGCCAGCAGTTCAGGGTGGGACAGGGTTCGGCACGAGCAGTACTTC
TRBV5-6	.	.	TRBJ1-2	CASSLAQGSKGYGYTF	TGTGCCAGCAGCTTGGCCCAGGGCTCTAAGGGCTATGGCTACACCTTC
TRBV7-2	.	TRBD1	TRBJ2-5	CASSKGQGGETQYF	TGTGCCAGCAGCAAGGGACAGGGTGGAGAGACCCAGTACTTC
TRBV13	.	TRBD2	TRBJ2-7	CASSVLGRTSGDPYEQYF	TGTGCCAGCAGCGTTCTGGGACGTACTAGCGGGGACCCGTACGAGCAGTACTTC
TRBV30	once	.	TRBJ2-2	CAWTGTFNTGELFF	TGTGCCTGGACCGGGACATTTAACACCGGGGAGCTGTTTTTT
TRBV15	.	TRBD1	TRBJ1-4	CATSDRDRVGEKLFF	TGTGCCACCAGCGACCGGGACAGGGTCGGCGAAAAACTGTTTTTT
TRBV7-2	.	TRBD2	TRBJ2-1	CASSPSGGVPHEQFF	TGTGCCAGCAGCCCCTCCGGGGGGGTTCCCCATGAGCAGTTCTTC
TRBV10-1	.	TRBD2	TRBJ2-5	CASSLGTSGMETQYF	TGCGCCAGCAGCTTGGGGACTAGCGGGATGGAGACCCAGTACTTC
TRBV4-2	.	.	TRBJ1-6	CASSQDRREGSPLHF	TGTGCCAGCAGCCAAGATCGGAGGGAAGGGTCACCCCTCCACTTT
TRBV12-3/TRBV12-4	.	.	TRBJ1-1	CASTRTGNTEAFF	TGTGCCAGCACCCGCACAGGGAACACTGAAGCTTTCTTT
TRBV7-3	once	TRBD1	TRBJ1-2	CASSFLMSRDRECKYGYTF	TGTGCCAGCAGCTTCCTCATGTCCCGGGACAGGGAATGTAAGTATGGCTACACCTTC
TRBV11-3	.	TRBD1	TRBJ2-2	CASVSGTGYTGELFF	TGTGCCAGCGTCTCCGGGACAGGGTACACCGGGGAGCTGTTTTTT
TRBV11-2	.	TRBD1	TRBJ1-2	CASSLEAGGWGYTF	TGTGCCAGCAGCTTAGAGGCAGGGGGCTGGGGCTACACCTTC
TRBV3-1/TRBV3-2	.	TRBD2	TRBJ2-4	CASSQVSGGEAKNIQYF	TGTGCCAGCAGCCAAGTGAGCGGGGGGGAAGCCAAAAACATTCAGTACTTC
TRBV11-2	.	.	TRBJ2-7	CASSLEQGSGEQYF	TGTGCCAGCAGCTTAGAACAGGGCTCGGGGGAGCAGTACTTC
TRBV5-4	.	TRBD1	TRBJ1-1	CASSPGQGWLNTEAFF	TGTGCCAGCAGCCCCGGACAGGGCTGGTTGAACACTGAAGCTTTCTTT
TRBV20-1	.	TRBD2	TRBJ2-3	CSASRPSGGARSDTQYF	TGCAGTGCTAGTCGTCCTAGCGGGGGGGCCAGATCAGATACGCAGTATTTT
TRBV7-2	.	.	TRBJ2-3	CASSLSQSLDTQYF	TGTGCCAGCAGCTTGTCACAATCGTTGGATACGCAGTATTTT
TRBV6-5	.	TRBD1	TRBJ2-7	CASKRQGPYEQYF	TGTGCCAGCAAGCGACAGGGTCCCTACGAGCAGTACTTC
TRBV7-6	.	.	TRBJ1-1	CASSWGAGANTEAFF	TGTGCCAGCAGCTGGGGGGCGGGGGCTAACACTGAAGCTTTCTTT
TRBV5-1	.	TRBD1	TRBJ1-4	CASSLMAGGEKLFF	TGCGCCAGCAGCTTGATGGCAGGGGGTGAAAAACTGTTTTTT
TRBV19	.	.	TRBJ2-3	CASSRGLNTDTQYF	TGTGCCAGTAGTAGGGGGCTGAACACAGATACGCAGTATTTT
TRBV5-4	.	TRBD2	TRBJ2-7	CASSLELAGAYEQYF	TGTGCCAGCAGCTTGGAACTAGCGGGTGCCTACGAGCAGTACTTC
TRBV4-1	.	TRBD1	TRBJ2-7	CASSQPGRDRDYEQYF	TGCGCCAGCAGCCAGCCAGGCCGGGACAGGGACTACGAGCAGTACTTC
TRBV28	.	.	TRBJ1-1	CASPGPFTEAFF	TGTGCCAGCCCAGGGCCCTTCACTGAAGCTTTCTTT
TRBV7-8	.	TRBD1	TRBJ2-7	CASSSGTGGGKQYF	TGTGCCAGCAGCTCCGGGACAGGGGGCGGCAAGCAGTACTTC
TRBV30	.	.	TRBJ1-2	CAWNREIEGYTF	TGTGCCTGGAACAGGGAAATTGAGGGCTACACCTTC
TRBV6-4	.	TRBD1	TRBJ2-1	CASIRQGMRDEQFF	TGTGCCAGCATTCGACAGGGGATGAGGGATGAGCAGTTCTTC
TRBV3-1/TRBV3-2	.	TRBD1	TRBJ2-7	CASSPLGQDHEQYF	TGTGCCAGCAGCCCTCTGGGACAGGATCATGAGCAGTACTTC
TRBV11-2	.	TRBD1	TRBJ1-1	CASSQGQGNTEAFF	TGTGCCAGCAGCCAGGGACAGGGGAACACTGAAGCTTTCTTT